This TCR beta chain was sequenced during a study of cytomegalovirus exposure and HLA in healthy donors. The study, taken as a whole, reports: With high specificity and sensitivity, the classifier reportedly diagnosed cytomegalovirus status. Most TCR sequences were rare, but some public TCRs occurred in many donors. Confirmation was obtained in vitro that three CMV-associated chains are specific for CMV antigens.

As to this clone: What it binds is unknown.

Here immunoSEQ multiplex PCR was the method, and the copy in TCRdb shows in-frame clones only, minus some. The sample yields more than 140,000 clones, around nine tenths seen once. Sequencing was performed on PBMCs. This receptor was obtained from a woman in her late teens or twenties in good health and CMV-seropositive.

The DNA for the CDR3 is TGTGCCAGCAGTCCCCCCCCGGGAGCAGGGGGAGATGGGGACACTGAAGCTTTCTTT. Encoded protein: CASSPPPGAGGDGDTEAFF. The chain combines TRBV28 with TRBJ1-1; 7 bases line up with TRBD1. The length of the CDR3 is 19 residues. Germline assignment: CDR1 MDHEN and CDR2 SYDVKM. V trimming: 5 bases; J trimming: 3 bases; junction bases outside the gene matches: 21.